This TCR beta chain was captured in a study of cytomegalovirus exposure and HLA in healthy donors. Findings and caveats of the study: Overall, around 150 TCR beta chains were annotated as cytomegalovirus-associated. Researchers reported that a few CMV-associated chains were confirmed in vitro as CMV antigen-specific.

Germline V lookup: CDR1 SGDLS, CDR2 YYNGEE. Trimming pared 4 bases from V and 0 bases from J, leaving 11 bases between. The CDR3 length is 14 residues. Only in-frame clones appear in the TCRdb table, and some are missing; sequencing was by immunoSEQ multiplex PCR. In the table there are 280,000 or so clones, 85% to 90% of which are singletons. The validation cohort, a group of around 120 subjects, included the donors and was separate from the approximately 650-subject first cohort. There are a few counts of this clone. What it binds is unknown. The origin of this receptor is a woman aged 18 to 35 in good health and CMV-seronegative. This sequence joins TRBV9 and TRBJ2-7; D may be TRBD1 (6 bases). The specimen sequenced was PBMCs. CDR3: CASSSGTHSYEQYF. The CDR3 DNA sequence: TGTGCCAGCAGCTCCGGGACACACTCCTACGAGCAGTACTTC. The full variable domain, with the rest looked up from reference TRBV9 and TRBJ2-7, is DSGVTQTPKHLITATGQRVTLRCSPRSGDLSVYWYQQSLDQGLQFLIQYYNGEERAKGNILERFSAQQFPDLHSELNLSSLELGDSALYFCASSSGTHSYEQYFGPGTRLTVT.